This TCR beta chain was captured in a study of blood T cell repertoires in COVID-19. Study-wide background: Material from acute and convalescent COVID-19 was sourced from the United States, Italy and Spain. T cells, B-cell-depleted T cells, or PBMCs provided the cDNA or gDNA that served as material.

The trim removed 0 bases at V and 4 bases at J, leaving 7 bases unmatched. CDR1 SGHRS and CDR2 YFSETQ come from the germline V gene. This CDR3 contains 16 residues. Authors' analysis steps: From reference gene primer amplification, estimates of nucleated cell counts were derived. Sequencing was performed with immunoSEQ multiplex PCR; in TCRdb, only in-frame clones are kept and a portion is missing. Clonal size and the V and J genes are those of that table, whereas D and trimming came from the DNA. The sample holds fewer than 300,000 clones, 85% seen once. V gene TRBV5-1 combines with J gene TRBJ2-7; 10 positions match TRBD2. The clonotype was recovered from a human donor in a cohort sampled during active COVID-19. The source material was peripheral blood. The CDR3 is CASSLEAGLAAYEQYF. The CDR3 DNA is TGCGCCAGCAGCTTGGAGGCCGGACTAGCGGCGTACGAGCAGTACTTC.